The sequence of this T cell receptor (beta chain) was determined in a study of blood T cell repertoires in COVID-19. Study context: The origin of the acute and convalescent COVID-19 samples was the United States, Italy and Spain. In each case, the material was cDNA or gDNA derived from T cells, B-cell-depleted T cells, or PBMCs.

With 2 bases removed from V and 2 bases from J, the gap between germline ends came to 11 bases. CDR1 and CDR2 from the germline V gene are LGHNA and YSLEER. The CDR3 runs 15 residues. How the authors handled the data: Reference gene primers were amplified, and this amplification served to estimate nucleated cell counts. Data came from immunoSEQ multiplex PCR; TCRdb stores just in-frame clones and leaves some out. From that table come the V and J calls and clone size; the DNA was used to work out D and trimming. The sample lists roughly 260,000 clones, about 89% occurring once. The genes are TRBV4-3 and TRBJ2-3; TRBD2 might be the D (5 bases). The TCR comes from a woman between 50 and 59 years old with acute or convalescent COVID-19. The sequenced sample consisted of peripheral blood. CDR3 DNA: TGCGCCAGCAGCCAAAAAGCGGAGATCACAGATACGCAGTATTTT. Translation: CASSQKAEITDTQYF.